The next 4 T cell receptor beta chains were all read from a single sample in a study of human T cells and chemical hapten exposure. TCRdb re-called the RACE reads with MiXCR, one entry per CDR3 protein. The repertoire holds under 65,000 distinct CDR3 sequences, with 8.5% to 10% as singletons. Time point specified: pre-sensitization, week 0. Treatment here: therapeutic diphenylcyclopropenone sensitization with weekly scalp DPC. The source was whole blood, collected in connection with sensitization to the hapten diphenylcyclopropenone (DPC). These receptors came from a woman in her thirties or forties with alopecia areata. Some clones in this sample may be carry-over from other donors' samples.

This clonotype was seen at least ten times. The V call is TRBV12-3 or TRBV12-4, the J call TRBJ2-3, with D possibly being TRBD2 (6 bases). Trimming stripped 6 bases from V and 4 bases from J, with 14 bases between. The CDR3 consists of 14 residues. The CDR3 nucleotides read TGTGCCAGCAGCGCGACTAGTAGGGCAGATACGCAGTATTTT. Protein sequence: CASSATSRADTQYF.

This clonotype appeared a few times. The chain uses TRBV5-1 and TRBJ1-1; tentative D call: TRBD1 (6 bases). Per the germline V gene, CDR1 is SGHRS and CDR2 is YFSETQ. V was cut by 2 bases and J by 1 base, with 9 bases left in between. CDR3 size: 14 residues. The CDR3 is CASSFYRENTEAFF. In DNA form, the CDR3 reads TGCGCCAGCAGCTTCTACAGGGAGAACACTGAAGCTTTCTTT. Full variable domain (missing parts from reference TRBV5-1 and TRBJ1-1): KAGVTQTPRYLIKTRGQQVTLSCSPISGHRSVSWYQQTPGQGLQFLFEYFSETQRNKGNFPGRFSGRQFSNSRSEMNVSTLELGDSALYLCASSFYRENTEAFFGQGTRLTVV.

This clonotype was counted ten times or more. The CDR3 spells CASRRGQGLVTIYF. The CDR3 nucleotides read TGTGCCAGCAGACGCGGACAGGGATTGGTCACCATATATTTT. The chain is built from TRBV5-4 and TRBJ1-3, with TRBD1 matching 8 bases. The CDR3 length is 14 residues. The trim removed 5 bases at V and 9 bases at J, leaving 10 bases unmatched. The germline V gene encodes CDR1 SGHNT and CDR2 YYREEE (reference sequence).

This clonotype appeared a few times. The chain combines TRBV6-5 with TRBJ2-7; D ambiguous. The CDR3 is 14 residues long. Looked up from germline, CDR1 is MNHEY and CDR2 is SVGAGI. V lost 3 bases to trimming and J lost 2 bases, with 11 bases between them. The CDR3 DNA sequence: TGTGCCAGCAGTTATCCAAAGGACCCCTACGAGCAGTACTTC. It encodes CASSYPKDPYEQYF.